This TCR beta chain was profiled in a study of cytomegalovirus exposure and HLA in healthy donors. With 60 Vbeta and 13 Jbeta primers, the PCR was carried out. Libraries were prepared by immunoSEQ multiplex PCR; TCRdb keeps only in-frame clonotypes and omits some of them. This table has around 150,000 clones, approximately 82% appearing once. This clone occurred once. The antigen remains undetermined. Whole-study findings and limits: In a later analysis, around 18,000 TCR beta sequences were associated with HLA alleles at 0.05 false discovery rate.

Sequenced: PBMCs. The receptor was derived from a man between 18 and 35 years old in good health and CMV-seropositive.

In DNA, the CDR3 is TGTGCCAGCAGCCGCCTAACAGGGGGCACTGAAGCTTTCTTT. Encoded protein: CASSRLTGGTEAFF. The chain employs TRBV14 and TRBJ1-1; 8 bases match TRBD1. CDR3 length: 14 residues. The germline V gene has CDR1 SGHDN and CDR2 FVKESK. V lost 4 bases and J lost 4; bases outside the gene matches: 5. The whole variable domain, filled in from reference TRBV14 and TRBJ1-1, reads EAGVTQFPSHSVIEKGQTVTLRCDPISGHDNLYWYRRVMGKEIKFLLHFVKESKQDESGMPNNRFLAERTGGTYSTLKVQPAELEDSGVYFCASSRLTGGTEAFFGQGTRLTVV.